This T cell receptor beta chain originates from a study of regulatory T cells in long-lasting Graves disease. Study as a whole: The criterion for persistent Graves' disease was over 5 years of antithyroid drugs with positive TSH receptor antibodies. Study observations and caveats: Persistent Graves' patients showed less TCR diversity than newly diagnosed ones. Persistent disease samples used TRBV28, TRBJ1-2 and TRBJ2-5 preferentially.

The V segment lost 5 bases and the J segment 0 bases; nucleotides outside the gene matches: 2. The CDR3 is 15 residues long. The germline gives CDR1 SSHAT, CDR2 FNYEAQ (reference sequence). The table lists this clonotype with a few counts. Its antigen is not identified. Libraries of TCR beta came from iRepertoire HTBI primers plus Arm-PCR of CDR3 regions. In the original workflow: Samples revealed about 63 TRBV and roughly 15 TRBJ segments. TCRdb analysed the multiplex PCR reads with MiXCR anew, one entry per CDR3 protein. The authors' filters were not applied to this entry. The sample includes about 430,000 distinct CDR3 sequences, around a fifth of them seen just once. Time point denoted: persistent/refractory GD, antithyroid drugs over 5 years with positive TRAb. The authors made the TCR library using RNA they extracted from PBMCs.

Here the sequenced sample was peripheral blood mononuclear cells (PBMCs), taken when the disease was refractory, from a patient treated with antithyroid drugs. This chain links TRBV7-7 with TRBJ2-5; 11 nucleotides match TRBD2. The sequence was collected from a female donor with Graves disease. CDR3 DNA: TGTGCCAGCAGCGAGGGACTAGCGGACCAAGAGACCCAGTACTTC. Amino acids: CASSEGLADQETQYF.